These 10 T cell receptor beta chains were sequenced from one sample in a study of blood T cells in healthy people across ages. A second PCR of 7 to 11 cycles used a sample-barcoded 5' primer and a J-beta primer mix. TCRdb processed the 5' RACE reads anew with MiXCR; each CDR3 protein has one entry. Of about 800,000 distinct CDR3 sequences listed, about 25% are singletons. A further study also used this sample, focusing on T cells of mothers and their children.

Source material: blood. The receptors shown here come from a boy aged 10-17 years in good health.

This clonotype appeared a few times. The rearrangement links TRBV29-1 to TRBJ2-5; D not resolved. The tail of the sequence fits TRBJ2-1 better, so the J call may be wrong. Germline loops: CDR1 SQVTM, CDR2 ANQGSEA. The length of the CDR3 is 11 residues. The CDR3 loop reads CSVEDPGEQFF. DNA for the CDR3: TGCAGCGTTGAAGATCCTGGAGAGCAGTTCTTC.

The chain has TRBV20-1 and TRBJ2-2; D is unclear. This CDR3 spans 11 amino acids. V dropped 2 bases and J dropped 5 bases, with 3 bases sitting between them. Germline V gene data show CDR1 as DFQATT and CDR2 as SNEGSKA (reference sequence). CDR3 nucleotides: TGCAGTGCTAGAAAGACCGGGGAGCTGTTTTTT. The encoded protein is CSARKTGELFF.

The chain recombines TRBV20-1 with TRBJ2-7; D might be TRBD2 (6 bases). The CDR3 sequence is 15 residues long. With 0 bases removed from V and 3 bases from J, the gap between germline ends came to 15 bases. Germline-derived CDR1 and CDR2 are DFQATT and SNEGSKA (reference sequence). In DNA, the CDR3 is TGCAGTGCTAGAGATTTGGGGGAGGACTTCTACGAGCAGTACTTC. As protein: CSARDLGEDFYEQYF.

This clonotype has only a few counts. The genes are TRBV15 and TRBJ1-1; D gene uncertain. The CDR3 has 13 amino acids. Germline V gene data show CDR1 as LNHNV and CDR2 as YYDKDF (reference sequence). The V and J ends lost 0 bases and 8 bases respectively, with 10 bases between them. The CDR3 bases are TGTGCCACCAGCAGAGATACCGGTGGGGAAGCTTTCTTT. This gives the protein CATSRDTGGEAFF.

This clonotype was counted a few times. The V and J genes are TRBV28 and TRBJ2-3, with D unclear. V was trimmed by 6 bases and J by 6 bases, leaving 7 bases between them. Germline V gene sequence: CDR1 MDHEN, CDR2 SYDVKM. The CDR3 covers 11 residues. DNA for the CDR3: TGTGCCAGCAGGGTACCGGATACGCAGTATTTT. It translates to CASRVPDTQYF.

This sequence joins TRBV6-1 and TRBJ2-5; 7 nucleotides match TRBD2. CDR1 is MNHNS and CDR2 is SASEGT in the germline V gene. V trimming: 4 bases; J trimming: 3 bases; junction bases outside the gene matches: 5. There are 14 residues in the CDR3. CDR3 sequence (DNA): TGTGCCAGCAGTGGGGGGGGTAGTGAAGAGACCCAGTACTTC. It is translated as CASSGGGSEETQYF.

V gene TRBV20-1 combines with J gene TRBJ2-7, with TRBD1 as a possible D gene (6 bases). V was shortened by 4 bases and J by 0 bases, with 13 bases between the two germline ends. Germline lookup yields CDR1 DFQATT and CDR2 SNEGSKA (reference sequence). The CDR3 is 14 residues long. The CDR3 coding sequence is TGCAGTGCTATGAACAGGGATAGCTCCTACGAGCAGTACTTC. Amino acid sequence: CSAMNRDSSYEQYF.

This clonotype showed up just a few times. The gene calls are TRBV9 and TRBJ2-5, with TRBD1 as a possible D gene (5 bases). The germline CDR1 and CDR2 sequences are SGDLS and YYNGEE. The V and J ends lost 4 bases and 2 bases respectively, with 12 bases between them. The CDR3 is made up of 14 amino acids. CDR3: CASSPTTEQETQYF. DNA for the CDR3: TGTGCCAGCAGCCCGACGACAGAACAAGAGACCCAGTACTTC.

This rearrangement joins TRBV7-9 to TRBJ2-2; 11 nucleotides match TRBD2. The CDR3 contains 17 residues. Germline V gene sequence: CDR1 SEHNR, CDR2 FQNEAQ (reference sequence). J lost 2 bases, V lost 5 bases, and 7 bases had no gene match. CDR3 nucleotide sequence: TGTGCCAGCAGCGTACGACTAGCGGGGAGTAACACCGGGGAGCTGTTTTTT. Translation: CASSVRLAGSNTGELFF.

Regarding this clonotype: One end of the junction does not line up with germline, which may come from a read error. This sequence joins TRBV10-3 and TRBJ2-3; possible D gene TRBD2, 5 bases. In germline, CDR1 is ENHRY, CDR2 SYGVKD. There are 15 residues in the CDR3. The CDR3, as DNA: TGTGCCATCGGTGAGCCCGGGATGAGCACAGATACGCAGTATTTT. Protein: CAIGEPGMSTDTQYF.